These 11 T cell receptor beta chains were all obtained from the same sample, sequenced in a study of OX40 agonist ivuxolimab in advanced cancers. Measured with immunoSEQ multiplex PCR; TCRdb has only the in-frame clones, and not every one. The table lists tens of thousands of clones, approximately 90% of them singletons. The specimen was CD4+ or CD8+ T cells sorted from blood, collected in a trial of the OX40 agonist ivuxolimab. The source of these receptors is an adult with an advanced solid tumor such as melanoma, head and neck, liver or kidney cancer.

This clone was detected only once. As DNA, the CDR3 is TGTGCCAGCAGGCCAACAGGGGGGGTTTCACCCCTCCACTTT. Encoded protein: CASRPTGGVSPLHF. The chain links TRBV7-2 to TRBJ1-6; TRBD1 matches 8 bases. The germline CDR1 and CDR2 sequences are SGHTA and FQGNSA. With V trimmed by 6 bases and J by 9 bases, 7 bases remained unmatched. CDR3 length equals 14 residues. Together with reference TRBV7-2 and TRBJ1-6, the CDR3 gives the full variable domain: GAGVSQSPSNKVTEKGKDVELRCDPISGHTALYWYRQSLGQGLEFLIYFQGNSAPDKSGLPSDRFSAERTGGSVSTLTIQRTQQEDSAVYLCASRPTGGVSPLHFGNGTRLTVT.

The chain has TRBV30 and TRBJ2-7; no definite D call. CDR1 GTSNPN and CDR2 SVGIG come from the germline V gene (reference sequence). Trimming left V 1 base short and J 5 bases short, with 12 bases between. The CDR3 sequence is 13 residues long. In DNA form, the CDR3 reads TGTGCCTGGAGTGGGGGTATAGGGCACGAGCAGTACTTC. It encodes CAWSGGIGHEQYF.

The chain joins TRBV7-9 to TRBJ1-1, with D hard to call. The CDR3 is 17 residues long. The germline gives CDR1 SEHNR, CDR2 FQNEAQ (reference sequence). V was cut by 0 bases and J by 1 base, with 15 bases left in between. The CDR3, as DNA: TGTGCCAGCAGCTTAGCTCTTCTGAGGGAGGCGAACACTGAAGCTTTCTTT. Translated, it gives CASSLALLREANTEAFF.

This chain joins TRBV5-6 and TRBJ2-5; TRBD1 matches at 7 bases. The CDR3 loop spans 14 amino acids. J lost 1 base, V lost 4 bases, and 4 bases had no gene match. Germline loops: CDR1 SGHDT, CDR2 YYEEEE. The DNA of the CDR3 is TGTGCCAGCAGCAGCAGGACAGGCCAAGAGACCCAGTACTTC. It specifies CASSSRTGQETQYF.

The rearrangement links TRBV9 to TRBJ1-6; D is unresolved. The CDR3 is 16 amino acids. V lost 4 bases to trimming and J lost 8 bases, with 19 bases between them. CDR1 is SGDLS, CDR2 YYNGEE, per germline. The CDR3 sequence is CASSPGLSSFDSPLHF. CDR3 in DNA: TGTGCCAGCAGCCCCGGGCTGTCGTCGTTTGATTCACCCCTCCACTTT. The whole variable domain, remainder taken from reference TRBV9 and TRBJ1-6, is DSGVTQTPKHLITATGQRVTLRCSPRSGDLSVYWYQQSLDQGLQFLIQYYNGEERAKGNILERFSAQQFPDLHSELNLSSLELGDSALYFCASSPGLSSFDSPLHFGNGTRLTVT.

CDR3 coding DNA: TGTGCCAGCAGCTGGGGGCAGCTCTGGCCCGGGGAGCTGTTTTTT. It translates to CASSWGQLWPGELFF. This chain connects TRBV6-6 to TRBJ2-2, with D possibly TRBD1 on 6 matching bases. Per the germline V gene, CDR1 is MNHNY and CDR2 is SVGAGI (reference sequence). The CDR3 extends over 15 amino acids. The V gene lost 6 bases and the J gene lost 6 bases, with 17 bases spanning the gap.

V usage is TRBV19 and J usage is TRBJ2-3; 14 bases line up with TRBD2. Germline CDR1 LNHDA, CDR2 SQIVND (reference sequence). V trimming: 7 bases; J trimming: 6 bases; junction bases outside the gene matches: 6. The CDR3 totals 15 residues. CDR3 DNA: TGTGCCAGTACCAAGGGGACTAGCGGGAGTGATACGCAGTATTTT. Its translation is CASTKGTSGSDTQYF.

The chain couples TRBV14 to TRBJ2-1, with 16 bases matching TRBD2. The trim removed 0 bases at V and 6 bases at J, leaving 8 bases unmatched. The CDR3 extends over 19 amino acids. Germline V gene sequence: CDR1 SGHDN, CDR2 FVKESK. The CDR3 bases are TGTGCCAGCAGCCAAGATCGGGGACTAGCGGGAGGGCCGGGCAATGAGCAGTTCTTC. Translated: CASSQDRGLAGGPGNEQFF.

The V call is TRBV27, the J call TRBJ2-1; 7 positions match TRBD2. Trimming at V came to 7 bases and at J to 6 bases, leaving 6 bases not matched to a gene. This CDR3 has 13 amino acids. From germline, CDR1 is MNHEY and CDR2 SMNVEV (reference sequence). The CDR3 protein is CASNGGGFNEQFF. The CDR3 nucleotides are TGTGCCAGCAATGGGGGGGGGTTCAATGAGCAGTTCTTC.

The rearrangement uses TRBV9 and TRBJ2-1; no definite D call. V was clipped by 0 bases and J by 7 bases, with 8 bases between them. From germline, CDR1 is SGDLS and CDR2 YYNGEE. The CDR3 covers 13 residues. The CDR3 DNA is TGTGCCAGCAGCGTAGCCCCTACAAATGAGCAGTTCTTC. Translated: CASSVAPTNEQFF.

The J gene is TRBJ2-1, the V gene TRBV19, with TRBD2 matching over 7 bases. The CDR3 length is 14 residues. V dropped 6 bases and J dropped 13; count of bases not matched to a gene: 15. In germline, CDR1 is LNHDA, CDR2 SQIVND (reference sequence). The CDR3 DNA reads TGTGCCAGTAGCCCAGCGGGATCAGTGGTAGGCCAGTTCTTC. Translated: CASSPAGSVVGQFF.